Listed below are T cell receptor beta chains from one sample, sequenced in a study of T cell repertoires in cytomegalovirus infection. TCRdb analysed the reads with MiXCR anew, one entry per CDR3 protein. The table has approximately 170,000 distinct CDR3 sequences, about 15% seen once; the top ten hold roughly a sixth. Sequencing was performed on CD8+ T cells from PBMCs. All receptors derive from a human donor in good health (CMV status not recorded). Some clones in this sample may be carry-over from other donors' samples. Both conserved end residues are part of each CDR3. D genes are given only for firm matches. Size is omitted from some rows. Given values are once, few, many or a class for expanded clones.

TGCGCCAGCAGCCAAGAAGGGACAGGGTCCAATCAGCCCCAGCATTTT,CASSQEGTGSNQPQHF,TRBV4-1,few,TRBD1,TRBJ1-5
TGTGCCAGCAGCTTAGTTACAGGGCGCGATGAGCAGTTCTTC,CASSLVTGRDEQFF,TRBV7-6,few,-,TRBJ2-1
TGTGCCAGCGCACTAGCGGTCCTCTACGAGCAGTACTTC,CASALAVLYEQYF,TRBV6-2/TRBV6-3,-,TRBD2,TRBJ2-7
TGCAGCGTTGAAGTAAGGGCGGGACGGCAGAACACTGAAGCTTTCTTT,CSVEVRAGRQNTEAFF,TRBV29-1,-,-,TRBJ1-1
TGCAGTGCGACCACTAGAGATAGCTCCTACAATGAGCAGTTCTTC,CSATTRDSSYNEQFF,TRBV20-1,-,-,TRBJ2-1
TGTGCCAGCAGTTACGGGACAGGGAACAATCAGCCCCAGCATTTT,CASSYGTGNNQPQHF,TRBV27,-,TRBD1,TRBJ1-5
TGCAGTGCTAGGAGCCTAGCGGGGGGGAGCAATGAGCAGTTCTTC,CSARSLAGGSNEQFF,TRBV20-1,-,TRBD2,TRBJ2-1
TGTGCCAGCAGCACCCAGTGGGTTTCGGGGTTCGACGAGCAGTACTTC,CASSTQWVSGFDEQYF,TRBV7-2,few,-,TRBJ2-7
TGCGCCAGCAGCTTCTCCCTCCCAGTTCCCTACGAGCAGTACTTC,CASSFSLPVPYEQYF,TRBV5-1,-,-,TRBJ2-7
TGTGCCAGCAGTGTTAGTTACAATGAGCAGTTCTTC,CASSVSYNEQFF,TRBV12-3/TRBV12-4,few,-,TRBJ2-1
TGTGCCAGCAGCCAACGAACCGGGACAGGGTGGCAAGAGACCCAGTACTTC,CASSQRTGTGWQETQYF,TRBV14,few,TRBD1,TRBJ2-5
TGTGCCAGCAGCTTAGGGGACAGGAATGAGCAGTTCTTC,CASSLGDRNEQFF,TRBV7-2,few,TRBD1,TRBJ2-1
TGTGCCTGGAGTATAGGGACAGGGAAAAGCGACGAGCAGTACTTC,CAWSIGTGKSDEQYF,TRBV30,-,TRBD1,TRBJ2-7
TGTGCCAGCAGCCCCACGGAGGGTCACCCCAATGAGCAGTTCTTC,CASSPTEGHPNEQFF,TRBV7-9,few,-,TRBJ2-1
TGCAGTGCTAGTAACGGGCAGGGGAACACTGAAGCTTTCTTT,CSASNGQGNTEAFF,TRBV20-1,-,-,TRBJ1-1
TGTGCCAGCAGCTTCGGAACAGCTGAAGCTTTCTTT,CASSFGTAEAFF,TRBV7-2,many,-,TRBJ1-1
TGTGCCACCACCGGGACAGAGATGTACAATGAGCAGTTCTTC,CATTGTEMYNEQFF,TRBV15,few,TRBD1,TRBJ2-1
TGTGCCAGCAGGGACGGAACCTACGAGCAGTACTTC,CASRDGTYEQYF,TRBV7-9,-,-,TRBJ2-7
TGCAGCGTCGCACACGCCGGGACAGGGGTAATGGATACGCAGTATTTT,CSVAHAGTGVMDTQYF,TRBV29-1,few,TRBD1,TRBJ2-3
TGTGCCAGCAGCTTTCCAGGGTTAAAAGAGACCCAGTACTTC,CASSFPGLKETQYF,TRBV7-7,-,-,TRBJ2-5
TGTGCCAGCAGCCCTGCTGGGACAGCCTATAACTATGGCTACACCTTC,CASSPAGTAYNYGYTF,TRBV7-6,many,TRBD1,TRBJ1-2
TGCAGTGCTAACCTCCCGCGACTAGCCTACTCCTACGAGCAGTACTTC,CSANLPRLAYSYEQYF,TRBV20-1,-,TRBD2,TRBJ2-7
TGCAGCGCCACCGGGACAGGGAGTTCCTACGAGCAGTACTTC,CSATGTGSSYEQYF,TRBV29-1,few,TRBD1,TRBJ2-7
TGTGCCAGCAGTTACTCGAAAGGGAGCGGCGAAAACAATGAGCAGTTCTTC,CASSYSKGSGENNEQFF,TRBV6-2/TRBV6-3,few,-,TRBJ2-1
TGTGCCAGCAGCCGTTCGGGACAGATATTGCAAGAGACCCAGTACTTC,CASSRSGQILQETQYF,TRBV7-3,-,TRBD1,TRBJ2-5
TGTGCCAGTAGCTGGCATTTGAACACCGGGGAGCTGTTTTTT,CASSWHLNTGELFF,TRBV19,few,-,TRBJ2-2
TGTGCCAGCAGCCAAAGGGACAGGGGTGGTGGCTACACCTTC,CASSQRDRGGGYTF,TRBV7-9,many,TRBD1,TRBJ1-2
TGTGCCAGCAAGACCCGGGACAGTCTGGAGACCCAGTACTTC,CASKTRDSLETQYF,TRBV7-6,few,TRBD1,TRBJ2-5
TGTGCCAGCAGCCCGCGGGACTATAATGAGCAGTTCTTC,CASSPRDYNEQFF,TRBV11-1,-,TRBD2,TRBJ2-1
TGTGCCAGCAGCTGGATTTTGGGGAACACCATATATTTT,CASSWILGNTIYF,TRBV7-9,few,-,TRBJ1-3
TGCAGTGCTGAAGGAGATACGCAGTATTTT,CSAEGDTQYF,TRBV20-1,-,-,TRBJ2-3
TGTGCCAGCAGCCTCGGACAGGGGGACGAGCAGTACTTC,CASSLGQGDEQYF,TRBV7-8,many,TRBD1,TRBJ2-7
TGTGCCAGCAGTTTGCGACAAACCAACTACGAGCAGTACTTC,CASSLRQTNYEQYF,TRBV6-8,few,-,TRBJ2-7
TGTGCCAGCAGCCCAGTGGGGGTAACCTACGAGCAGTACTTC,CASSPVGVTYEQYF,TRBV27,few,-,TRBJ2-7
TGTGCCAGCAGTTACTCTTCTAGCGGGGGGGCTAACGGGGAGCTGTTTTTT,CASSYSSSGGANGELFF,TRBV6-5,-,TRBD2,TRBJ2-2
TGTGCCAGCAGCTTAAATTTTCTAGACTCAGCCAAAAACATTCAGTACTTC,CASSLNFLDSAKNIQYF,TRBV7-2,many,-,TRBJ2-4
TGTGCCACCCTGGACAGGGCCCGGACTGAAGCTTTCTTT,CATLDRARTEAFF,TRBV19,-,TRBD1,TRBJ1-1
TGTGCCAGCAGCTTGGGCGGGGCAGCCTACGAGCAGTACTTC,CASSLGGAAYEQYF,TRBV7-2,many,-,TRBJ2-7
TGTGCCAGCAGTTACGGGACAGGGGATGAGCAGTTCTTC,CASSYGTGDEQFF,TRBV6-6,-,TRBD1,TRBJ2-1
TGTGCCAGCAGCCACTATGAAGACAGGGCGGACGAGCAGTACTTC,CASSHYEDRADEQYF,TRBV14,-,TRBD1,TRBJ2-7
TGTGCCAGCAGTGGGACAGGGAGCTCCTATAATTCACCCCTCCACTTT,CASSGTGSSYNSPLHF,TRBV6-6,-,TRBD1,TRBJ1-6
TGTGCCAGCAGTTTAACGGTTGGGGCTAGTCGGGATGAGCAGTTCTTC,CASSLTVGASRDEQFF,TRBV28,-,-,TRBJ2-1
TGCAGTGCTAGAACCGGGACGGACCTAGGGGAGCAGTACTTC,CSARTGTDLGEQYF,TRBV20-1,few,-,TRBJ2-7
TGTGCCAGCAGTTTCGAAAGGGGGCTTCAGCCCCAGCATTTT,CASSFERGLQPQHF,TRBV28,-,TRBD1,TRBJ1-5
TGTGCCAGCAGTTTCGCGACCACTGAAGCTTTCTTT,CASSFATTEAFF,TRBV6-2/TRBV6-3,-,-,TRBJ1-1
TGCGCCAGCAGCCAAGAAAGGGTTATGAACGCCGGGGAGCTGTTTTTT,CASSQERVMNAGELFF,TRBV4-1,-,-,TRBJ2-2
TGTGCCACCAGCAGAGGAATTGGGCAGCTGAACACTGAAGCTTTCTTT,CATSRGIGQLNTEAFF,TRBV15,few,-,TRBJ1-1
TGTGCCAGCAGCTTAGCCAGGGGGCCTTTCTACGAGCAGTACTTC,CASSLARGPFYEQYF,TRBV11-2,-,TRBD1,TRBJ2-7
TGTGCCACTAAGGGGCTTAAGATTTACAATGAGCAGTTCTTC,CATKGLKIYNEQFF,TRBV28,few,-,TRBJ2-1
TGTGCCAGCACCACGACCAGGGGTCCCCCCACTGAAGCTTTCTTT,CASTTTRGPPTEAFF,TRBV28,few,-,TRBJ1-1
TGTGCCAGCAGCTTAGAGGGGAGACAGACCGAAGCTTTCTTT,CASSLEGRQTEAFF,TRBV7-9,-,-,TRBJ1-1
TGTGCCACCATGGACAGACCGAGCAATCAGCCCCAGCATTTT,CATMDRPSNQPQHF,TRBV19,many,-,TRBJ1-5
TGTGCCAGCAGCCCGTCCCCAGGGGGCACTGAAGCTTTCTTT,CASSPSPGGTEAFF,TRBV6-4,-,TRBD1,TRBJ1-1